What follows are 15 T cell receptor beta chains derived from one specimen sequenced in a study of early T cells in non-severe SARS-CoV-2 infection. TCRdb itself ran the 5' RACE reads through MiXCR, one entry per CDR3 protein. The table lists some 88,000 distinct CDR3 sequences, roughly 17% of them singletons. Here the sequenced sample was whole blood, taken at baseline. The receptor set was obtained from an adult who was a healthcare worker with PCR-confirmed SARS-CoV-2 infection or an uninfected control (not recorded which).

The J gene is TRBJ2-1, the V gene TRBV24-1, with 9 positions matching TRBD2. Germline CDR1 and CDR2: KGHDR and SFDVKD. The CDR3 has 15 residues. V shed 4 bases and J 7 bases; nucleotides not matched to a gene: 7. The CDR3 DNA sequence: TGTGCCACCAGTGACTTAGCGGGAGAAGTAAATGAGCAGTTCTTC. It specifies CATSDLAGEVNEQFF.

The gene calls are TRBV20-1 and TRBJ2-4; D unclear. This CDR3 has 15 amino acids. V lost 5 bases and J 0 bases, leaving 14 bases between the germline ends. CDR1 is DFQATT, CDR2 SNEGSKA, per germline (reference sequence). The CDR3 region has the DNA TGCAGTGCTGGACGAAGAGGAGTAGCCAAAAACATTCAGTACTTC. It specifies CSAGRRGVAKNIQYF.

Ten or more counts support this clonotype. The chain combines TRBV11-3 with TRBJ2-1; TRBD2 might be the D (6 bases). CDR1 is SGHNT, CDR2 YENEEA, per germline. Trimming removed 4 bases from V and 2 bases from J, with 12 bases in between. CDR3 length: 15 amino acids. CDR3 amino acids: CASSSPGRTYNEQFF. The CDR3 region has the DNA TGTGCCAGCAGCTCACCAGGGAGGACCTACAATGAGCAGTTCTTC.

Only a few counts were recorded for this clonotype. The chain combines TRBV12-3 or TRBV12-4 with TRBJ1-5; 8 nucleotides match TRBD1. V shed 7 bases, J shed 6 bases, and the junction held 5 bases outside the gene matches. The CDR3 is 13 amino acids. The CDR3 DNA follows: TGTGCCAGCAAAACAGGGGGGAGTCAGCCCCAGCATTTT. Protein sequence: CASKTGGSQPQHF.

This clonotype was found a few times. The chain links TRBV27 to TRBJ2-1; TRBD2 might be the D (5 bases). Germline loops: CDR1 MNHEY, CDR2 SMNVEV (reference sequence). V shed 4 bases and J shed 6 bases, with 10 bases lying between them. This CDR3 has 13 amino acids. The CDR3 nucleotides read TGTGCCAGCAGTTGGGCAGCGGCCAATGAGCAGTTCTTC. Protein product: CASSWAAANEQFF.

The CDR3 reads CASSQWSNEQFF. As DNA, the CDR3 is TGTGCCAGCAGCCAATGGTCAAATGAGCAGTTCTTC. The chain recombines TRBV3-1 with TRBJ2-1; D remains unclear. The V end was cut by 2 bases, the J end by 7 bases, with 6 bases between. CDR3 length: 12 residues. From germline, CDR1 is LGHDT and CDR2 YNNKEL (reference sequence).

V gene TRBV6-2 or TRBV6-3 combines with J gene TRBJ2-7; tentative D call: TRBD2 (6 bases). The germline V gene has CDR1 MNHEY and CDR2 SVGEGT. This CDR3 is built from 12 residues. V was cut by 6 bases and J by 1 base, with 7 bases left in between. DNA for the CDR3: TGTGCCAGCAGGGGGGGTTCCTACGAGCAGTACTTC. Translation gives CASRGGSYEQYF.

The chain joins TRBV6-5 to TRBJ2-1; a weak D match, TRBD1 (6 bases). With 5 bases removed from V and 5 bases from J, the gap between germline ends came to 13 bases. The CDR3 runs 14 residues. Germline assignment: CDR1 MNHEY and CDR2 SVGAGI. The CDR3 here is CASSQTAGDNEQFF. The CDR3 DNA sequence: TGTGCCAGCAGTCAGACTGCAGGGGACAATGAGCAGTTCTTC.

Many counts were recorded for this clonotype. The CDR3 spells CASSLSGRSSYEQYF. The CDR3 coding sequence is TGTGCCAGCAGTTTATCGGGACGGAGCTCCTACGAGCAGTACTTC. The rearrangement links TRBV27 to TRBJ2-7; tentatively, D is TRBD1 or TRBD2 (5 bases each). This CDR3 is 15 amino acids long. The V and J ends lost 0 bases and 0 bases respectively, with 9 bases between them. Germline CDR1 MNHEY, CDR2 SMNVEV (reference sequence).

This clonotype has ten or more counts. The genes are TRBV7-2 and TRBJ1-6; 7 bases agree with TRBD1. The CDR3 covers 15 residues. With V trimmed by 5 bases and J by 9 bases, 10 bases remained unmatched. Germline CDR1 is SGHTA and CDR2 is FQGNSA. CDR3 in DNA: TGTGCCAGCAGCACCAGACAGGGTGGGGGTTCACCCCTCCACTTT. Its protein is CASSTRQGGGSPLHF.

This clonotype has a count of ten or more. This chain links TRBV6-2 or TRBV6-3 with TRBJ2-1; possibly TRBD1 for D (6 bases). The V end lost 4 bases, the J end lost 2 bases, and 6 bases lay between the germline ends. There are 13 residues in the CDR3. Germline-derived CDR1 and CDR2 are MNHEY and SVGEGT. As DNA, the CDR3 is TGTGCCAGCAGTTGGGACACCTACAATGAGCAGTTCTTC. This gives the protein CASSWDTYNEQFF.

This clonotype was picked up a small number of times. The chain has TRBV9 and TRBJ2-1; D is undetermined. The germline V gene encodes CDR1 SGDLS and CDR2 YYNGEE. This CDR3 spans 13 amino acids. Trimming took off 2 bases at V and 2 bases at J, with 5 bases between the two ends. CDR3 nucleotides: TGTGCCAGCAGCGTCCAGCCCTACAATGAGCAGTTCTTC. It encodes CASSVQPYNEQFF. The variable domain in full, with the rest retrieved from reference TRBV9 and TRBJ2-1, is DSGVTQTPKHLITATGQRVTLRCSPRSGDLSVYWYQQSLDQGLQFLIQYYNGEERAKGNILERFSAQQFPDLHSELNLSSLELGDSALYFCASSVQPYNEQFFGPGTRLTVL.

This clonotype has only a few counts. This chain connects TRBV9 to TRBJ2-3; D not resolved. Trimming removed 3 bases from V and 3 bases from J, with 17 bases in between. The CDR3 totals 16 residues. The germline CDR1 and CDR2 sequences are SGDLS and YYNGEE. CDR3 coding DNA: TGTGCCAGCAGCGCCCTCCGAAGCGCCCCGACAGATACGCAGTATTTT. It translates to CASSALRSAPTDTQYF.

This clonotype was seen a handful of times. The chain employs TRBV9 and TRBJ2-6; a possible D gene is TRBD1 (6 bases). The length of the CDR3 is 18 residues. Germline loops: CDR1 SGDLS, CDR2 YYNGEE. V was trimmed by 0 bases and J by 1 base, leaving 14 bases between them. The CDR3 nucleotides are TGTGCCAGCAGCGTAGCTTTAGACAGGAAGTCTGGGGCCAACGTCCTGACTTTC. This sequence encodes CASSVALDRKSGANVLTF.

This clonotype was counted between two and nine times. This CDR3 is CASSSVTSSYEQYF. The CDR3 nucleotides are TGTGCCAGCAGCTCGGTTACCAGTTCCTACGAGCAGTACTTC. The rearrangement uses TRBV28 and TRBJ2-7, with no clear D. The CDR3 totals 14 residues. V dropped 6 bases and J dropped 1 base, with 13 bases sitting between them. Germline lookup yields CDR1 MDHEN and CDR2 SYDVKM.